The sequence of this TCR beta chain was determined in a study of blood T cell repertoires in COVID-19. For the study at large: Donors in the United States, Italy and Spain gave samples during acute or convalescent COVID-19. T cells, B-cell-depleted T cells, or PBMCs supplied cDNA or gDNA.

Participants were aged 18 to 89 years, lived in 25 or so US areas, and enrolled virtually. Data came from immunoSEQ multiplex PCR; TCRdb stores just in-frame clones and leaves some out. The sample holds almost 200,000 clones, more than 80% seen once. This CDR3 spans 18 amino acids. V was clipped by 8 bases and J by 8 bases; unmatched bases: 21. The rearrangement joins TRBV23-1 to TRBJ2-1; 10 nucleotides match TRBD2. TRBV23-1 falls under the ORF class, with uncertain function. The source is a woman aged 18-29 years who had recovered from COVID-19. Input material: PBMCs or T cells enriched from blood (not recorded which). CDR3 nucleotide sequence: TGCGCCAGCCCAGCGTTGCCCCCTTTAAGCGGGGGGGCCGATGAGCAGTTCTTC. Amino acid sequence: CASPALPPLSGGADEQFF.